This TCR beta chain was captured in a study of OX40 agonist ivuxolimab in advanced cancers. Study information: Males comprised approximately 81% of the group, whose mean age was roughly 64 years (range roughly 20 to 85). Previous treatment with anti-PD-1, anti-PD-L1 or anti-CTLA-4 therapy was allowed; about 44% had received some.

The CDR3 is 16 residues long. Germline assignment: CDR1 MRHNA and CDR2 SNTAGT. V was clipped by 5 bases and J by 3 bases; unmatched bases: 10. Concerning this clone itself: What it recognizes is unknown.

General observations from the study: Blood T cells, both CD4+ and CD8+, expanded clonally by week 6 at 0.1 to 3.0 mg/kg.

Systemic immunosuppression or autoimmune disease history was grounds to exclude patients. Measured with immunoSEQ multiplex PCR; TCRdb has only the in-frame clones, and not every one. The sample holds about 62,000 clones, 85% seen once. This sample comprised CD4+ or CD8+ T cells sorted from blood, obtained in a trial of the OX40 agonist ivuxolimab. This TCR was sampled from an adult with an advanced solid tumor such as melanoma, head and neck, liver or kidney cancer. The chain carries TRBV6-4 and TRBJ2-3; TRBD1 matches at 8 bases. CDR3 in amino acids: CASSFGQGEETDTQYF. In DNA form, the CDR3 reads TGTGCCAGCAGTTTCGGACAGGGAGAAGAGACAGATACGCAGTATTTT.